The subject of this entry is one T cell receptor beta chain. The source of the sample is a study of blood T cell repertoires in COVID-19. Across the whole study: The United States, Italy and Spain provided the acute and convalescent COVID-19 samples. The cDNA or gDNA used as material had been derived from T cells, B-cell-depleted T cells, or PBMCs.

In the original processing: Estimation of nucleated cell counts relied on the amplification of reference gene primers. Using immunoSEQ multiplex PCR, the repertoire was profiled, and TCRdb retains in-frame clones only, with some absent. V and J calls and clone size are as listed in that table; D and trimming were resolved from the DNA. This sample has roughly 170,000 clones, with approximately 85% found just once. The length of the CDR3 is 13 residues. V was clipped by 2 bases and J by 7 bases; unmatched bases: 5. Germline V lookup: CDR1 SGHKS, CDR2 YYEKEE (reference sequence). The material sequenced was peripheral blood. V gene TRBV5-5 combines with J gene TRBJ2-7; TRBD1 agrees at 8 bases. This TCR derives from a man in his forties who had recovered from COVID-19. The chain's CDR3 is CASSFPTGEEQYF. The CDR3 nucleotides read TGTGCCAGCAGCTTCCCGACAGGGGAAGAGCAGTACTTC.